Listed below are T cell receptor beta chains from one sample, sequenced in a study of T cell responses to AZD1222 COVID-19 vaccine. Data came from immunoSEQ multiplex PCR; TCRdb stores just in-frame clones and leaves some out. The sample holds tens of thousands of clones, 84% seen once. The source material was peripheral blood, sampled on day 0 of AZD1222 vaccination. The receptor set was obtained from an adult in good health. Each CDR3 is given with its conserved first and last residue. The D gene is left open where the match is weak. A row's size may be missing; if present it is once, few, many or a size class.

TRBJ1-3,NA,few,TRBV29-1,CSVETRLAGNTIYF,TGCAGCGTTGAAACGAGACTGGCTGGAAACACCATATATTTT
TRBJ1-4,TRBD1,NA,TRBV28,CASSSGTGGEKLFF,TGTGCCAGCAGTTCCGGGACAGGGGGAGAAAAACTGTTTTTT
TRBJ2-3,NA,NA,TRBV4-2,CASSGGRATQYF,TGTGCCAGTTCGGGGGGCCGGGCTACGCAGTATTTT
TRBJ2-1,TRBD2,NA,TRBV7-8,CASSLRAREGGGQFF,TGTGCCAGCAGCTTACGCGCGCGGGAGGGAGGCGGGCAGTTCTTC
TRBJ2-3,NA,few,TRBV24-1,CATSDLGTRRGEDTQYF,TGTGCCACCAGTGACCTCGGGACCCGTAGGGGGGAAGATACGCAGTATTTT
TRBJ2-1,NA,NA,TRBV28,CASRQVEADEQFF,TGTGCCAGCAGGCAGGTCGAGGCAGATGAGCAGTTCTTC
TRBJ2-7,TRBD2,NA,TRBV3-1/TRBV3-2,CASSRTSGAYEQYF,TGTGCCAGCAGCCGGACTAGCGGGGCCTACGAGCAGTACTTC
TRBJ2-7,NA,NA,TRBV13,CASSLAPGADEQYF,TGTGCCAGCAGCTTAGCCCCGGGGGCGGACGAGCAGTACTTC
TRBJ2-3,TRBD2,NA,TRBV28,CASSFPTSGSVSDTQYF,TGTGCCAGCAGTTTCCCCACTAGCGGGAGTGTTTCAGATACGCAGTATTTT
TRBJ2-1,NA,NA,TRBV6-5,CASSKGGPIFNEQFF,TGTGCCAGCAGTAAGGGGGGCCCCATCTTTAATGAGCAGTTCTTC
TRBJ1-3,NA,NA,TRBV5-8,CASSRGGYSSSGNTIYF,TGTGCCAGCAGTCGGGGGGGTTACTCGAGCTCTGGAAACACCATATATTTT
TRBJ2-3,NA,once,TRBV7-3,CASSFRGGAVDTQYF,TGTGCCAGCAGCTTTCGTGGGGGGGCCGTAGATACGCAGTATTTT
TRBJ2-1,NA,NA,TRBV19,CASRRGVSSYNEQFF,TGTGCCAGCCGACGAGGGGTGAGCTCCTACAATGAGCAGTTCTTC
TRBJ2-7,NA,NA,TRBV7-8,CASSKDLQSYEQYF,TGTGCCAGCAGCAAAGACCTGCAGTCCTACGAGCAGTACTTC
TRBJ1-6,NA,NA,TRBV27,CASSFAGALYSPLHF,TGTGCCAGCAGTTTTGCAGGGGCGCTCTATTCACCCCTCCACTTT
TRBJ2-4,NA,NA,TRBV3-1/TRBV3-2,CASSQLMTSEKNIQYF,TGTGCCAGCAGCCAATTGATGACGAGCGAAAAAAACATTCAGTACTTC
TRBJ2-7,TRBD2,NA,TRBV4-2,CASSQGASGSVHEQYF,TGTGCCAGCAGCCAAGGGGCTAGCGGGAGCGTACACGAGCAGTACTTC
TRBJ2-2,NA,NA,TRBV2,CASSERRHNTGELFF,TGTGCCAGCAGTGAACGCAGGCACAACACCGGGGAGCTGTTTTTT
TRBJ1-5,TRBD1,few,TRBV27,CASSLSPTGRNQPQHF,TGTGCCAGCAGTTTATCGCCGACAGGGCGCAATCAGCCCCAGCATTTT
TRBJ1-5,NA,NA,TRBV7-2,CASSVNNQPQHF,TGTGCCAGCAGCGTGAACAATCAGCCCCAGCATTTT
TRBJ2-5,TRBD2,NA,TRBV15,CATSRDWLAVGYQETQYF,TGTGCCACCAGCAGAGATTGGCTAGCGGTCGGGTACCAAGAGACCCAGTACTTC
TRBJ1-1,TRBD1,once,TRBV20-1,CSASYTDREKAFF,TGCAGTGCTAGTTACACGGACAGGGAGAAAGCTTTCTTT
TRBJ2-7,NA,NA,TRBV6-5,CASSTRSRGSYEQYF,TGTGCCAGCAGTACCAGGAGTAGAGGTTCCTACGAGCAGTACTTC
TRBJ2-7,TRBD2,once,TRBV15,CATSRQSVGLAGDEQYF,TGTGCCACCAGCCGTCAGAGCGTAGGACTAGCGGGAGACGAGCAGTACTTC
TRBJ1-5,NA,NA,TRBV7-2,CASRLGGNSNQPQHF,TGTGCCAGCAGACTAGGGGGAAATAGCAATCAGCCCCAGCATTTT
TRBJ1-6,TRBD1,NA,TRBV6-2/TRBV6-3,CASSYSPGQGTGSPLHF,TGTGCCAGCAGTTACTCGCCGGGACAGGGGACGGGTTCACCCCTCCACTTT
TRBJ1-2,NA,NA,TRBV25-1,CASSGPGAPYGYTF,TGTGCCAGCAGTGGCCCGGGGGCACCGTATGGCTACACCTTC